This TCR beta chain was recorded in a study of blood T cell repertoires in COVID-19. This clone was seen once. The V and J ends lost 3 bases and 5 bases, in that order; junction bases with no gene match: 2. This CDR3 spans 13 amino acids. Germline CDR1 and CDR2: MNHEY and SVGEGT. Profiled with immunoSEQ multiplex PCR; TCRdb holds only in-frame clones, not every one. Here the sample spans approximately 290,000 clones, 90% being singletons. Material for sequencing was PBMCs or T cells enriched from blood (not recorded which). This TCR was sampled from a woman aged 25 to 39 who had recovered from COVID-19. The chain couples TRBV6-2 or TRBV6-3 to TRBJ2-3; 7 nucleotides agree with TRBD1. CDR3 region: CASSYDREDTQYF. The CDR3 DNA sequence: TGTGCCAGCAGTTATGACAGGGAAGATACGCAGTATTTT.